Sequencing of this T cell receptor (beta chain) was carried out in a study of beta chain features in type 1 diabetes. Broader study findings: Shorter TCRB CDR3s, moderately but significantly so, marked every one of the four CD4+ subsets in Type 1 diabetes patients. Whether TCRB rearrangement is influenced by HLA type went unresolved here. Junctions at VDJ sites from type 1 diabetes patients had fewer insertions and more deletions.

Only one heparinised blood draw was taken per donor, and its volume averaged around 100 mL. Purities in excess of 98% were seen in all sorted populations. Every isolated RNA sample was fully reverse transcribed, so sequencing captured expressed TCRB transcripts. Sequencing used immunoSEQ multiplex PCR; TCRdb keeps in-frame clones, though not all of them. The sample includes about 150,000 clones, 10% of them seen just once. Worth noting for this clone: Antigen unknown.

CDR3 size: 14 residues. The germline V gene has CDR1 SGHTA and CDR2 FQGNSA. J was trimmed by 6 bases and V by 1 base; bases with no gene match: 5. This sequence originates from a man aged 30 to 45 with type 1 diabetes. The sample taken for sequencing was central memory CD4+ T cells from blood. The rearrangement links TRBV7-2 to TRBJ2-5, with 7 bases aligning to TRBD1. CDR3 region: CASSLVQGEKTQYF. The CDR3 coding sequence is TGTGCCAGCAGCTTAGTCCAGGGGGAGAAGACCCAGTACTTC.